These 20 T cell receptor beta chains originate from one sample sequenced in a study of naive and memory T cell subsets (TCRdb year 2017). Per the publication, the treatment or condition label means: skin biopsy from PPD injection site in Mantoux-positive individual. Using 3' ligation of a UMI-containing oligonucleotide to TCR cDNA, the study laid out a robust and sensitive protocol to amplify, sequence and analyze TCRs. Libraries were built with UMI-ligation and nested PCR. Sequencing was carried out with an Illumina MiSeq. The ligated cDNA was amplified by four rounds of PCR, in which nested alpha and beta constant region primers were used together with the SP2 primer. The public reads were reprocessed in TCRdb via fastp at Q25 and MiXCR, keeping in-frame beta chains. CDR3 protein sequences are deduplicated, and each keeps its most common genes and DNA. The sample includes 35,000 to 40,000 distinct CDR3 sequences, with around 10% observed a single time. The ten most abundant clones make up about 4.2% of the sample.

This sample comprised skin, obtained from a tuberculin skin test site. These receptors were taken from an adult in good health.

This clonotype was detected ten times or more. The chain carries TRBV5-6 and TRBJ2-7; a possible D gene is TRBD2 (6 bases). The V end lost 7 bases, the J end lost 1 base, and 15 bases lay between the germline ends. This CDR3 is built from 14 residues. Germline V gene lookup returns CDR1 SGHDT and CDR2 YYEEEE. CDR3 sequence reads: CASLPRRGSYEQYF. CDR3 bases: TGTGCCAGCCTCCCTCGGCGGGGATCCTACGAGCAGTACTTC.

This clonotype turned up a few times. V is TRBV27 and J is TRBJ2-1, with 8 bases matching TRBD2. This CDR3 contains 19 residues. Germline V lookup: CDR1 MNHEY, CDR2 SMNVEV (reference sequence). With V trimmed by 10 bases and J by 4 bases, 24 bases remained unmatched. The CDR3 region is CATRLLLNTGGAGYNEQFF. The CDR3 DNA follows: TGTGCCACCCGCCTCTTGTTGAATACCGGGGGGGCTGGTTACAATGAGCAGTTCTTC.

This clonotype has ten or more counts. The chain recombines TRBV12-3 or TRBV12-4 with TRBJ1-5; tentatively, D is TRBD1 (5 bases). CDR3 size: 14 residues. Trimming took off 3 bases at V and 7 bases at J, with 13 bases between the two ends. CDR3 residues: CASSFGSRGQPQHF. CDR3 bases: TGTGCCAGCAGTTTCGGTTCCCGGGGGCAGCCCCAGCATTTT.

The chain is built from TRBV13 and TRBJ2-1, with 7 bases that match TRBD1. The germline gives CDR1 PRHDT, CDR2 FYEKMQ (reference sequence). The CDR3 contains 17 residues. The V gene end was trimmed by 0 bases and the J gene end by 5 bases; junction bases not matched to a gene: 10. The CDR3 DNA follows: TGTGCCAGCAGCTTAGGAAGGGGCAGGGGGTCGGACAATGAGCAGTTCTTC. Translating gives CASSLGRGRGSDNEQFF. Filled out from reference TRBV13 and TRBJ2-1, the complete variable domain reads AAGVIQSPRHLIKEKRETATLKCYPIPRHDTVYWYQQGPGQDPQFLISFYEKMQSDKGSIPDRFSAQQFSDYHSELNMSSLELGDSALYFCASSLGRGRGSDNEQFFGPGTRLTVL.

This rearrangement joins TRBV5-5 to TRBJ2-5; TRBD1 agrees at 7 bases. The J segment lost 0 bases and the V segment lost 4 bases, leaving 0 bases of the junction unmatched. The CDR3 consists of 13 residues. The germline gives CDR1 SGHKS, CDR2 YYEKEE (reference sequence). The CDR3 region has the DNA TGTGCCAGCAGCGGGACAGACCAAGAGACCCAGTACTTC. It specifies CASSGTDQETQYF. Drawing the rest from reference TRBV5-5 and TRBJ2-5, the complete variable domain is DAGVTQSPTHLIKTRGQQVTLRCSPISGHKSVSWYQQVLGQGPQFIFQYYEKEERGRGNFPDRFSARQFPNYSSELNVNALLLGDSALYLCASSGTDQETQYFGPGTRLLVL.

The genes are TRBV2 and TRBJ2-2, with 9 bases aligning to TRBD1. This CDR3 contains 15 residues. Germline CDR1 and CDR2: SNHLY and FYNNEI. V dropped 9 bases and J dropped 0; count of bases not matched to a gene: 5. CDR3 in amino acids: CASTGTGSNTGELFF. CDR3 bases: TGTGCCAGTACCGGGACAGGGTCGAACACCGGGGAGCTGTTTTTT.

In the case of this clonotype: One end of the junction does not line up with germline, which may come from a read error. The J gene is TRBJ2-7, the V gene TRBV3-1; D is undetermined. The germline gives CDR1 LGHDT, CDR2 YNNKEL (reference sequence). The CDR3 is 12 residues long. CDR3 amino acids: CASSQGVYGQYF. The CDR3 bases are TGTGCCAGCAGCCAAGGCGTCTACGGGCAGTACTTC.

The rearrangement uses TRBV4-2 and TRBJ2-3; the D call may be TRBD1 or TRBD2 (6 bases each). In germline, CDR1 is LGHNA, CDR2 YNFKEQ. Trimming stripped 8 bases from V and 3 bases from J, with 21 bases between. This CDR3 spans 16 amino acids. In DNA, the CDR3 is TGTGCCAGCGGGAAATCGTCGGGGGCCAAGACAGATACGCAGTATTTT. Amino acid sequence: CASGKSSGAKTDTQYF.

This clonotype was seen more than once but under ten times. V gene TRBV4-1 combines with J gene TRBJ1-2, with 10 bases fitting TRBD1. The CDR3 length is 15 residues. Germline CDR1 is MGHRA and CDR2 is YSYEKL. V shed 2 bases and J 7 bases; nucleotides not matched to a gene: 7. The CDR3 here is CASSQPGQGYSGYTF. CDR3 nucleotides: TGCGCCAGCAGCCAACCGGGACAGGGGTATTCTGGCTACACCTTC.

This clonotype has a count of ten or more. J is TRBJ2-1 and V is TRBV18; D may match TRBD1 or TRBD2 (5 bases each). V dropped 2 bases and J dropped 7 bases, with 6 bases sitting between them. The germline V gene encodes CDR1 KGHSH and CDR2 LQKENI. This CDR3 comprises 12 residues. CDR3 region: CASSPWGNEQFF. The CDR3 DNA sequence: TGTGCCAGCTCACCATGGGGGAATGAGCAGTTCTTC.

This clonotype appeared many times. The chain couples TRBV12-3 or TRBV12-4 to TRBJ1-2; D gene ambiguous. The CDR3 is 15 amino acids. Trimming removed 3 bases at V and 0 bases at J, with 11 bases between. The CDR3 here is CASSLNSNSNYGYTF. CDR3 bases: TGTGCCAGCAGTTTGAACAGCAATTCTAACTATGGCTACACCTTC.

The CDR3 DNA reads as TGTGCCAGCAGATCGGGGATCATAAGCAATCAGCCCCAGCATTTT. It encodes CASRSGIISNQPQHF. J is TRBJ1-5 and V is TRBV2, with unresolved D. CDR3 length: 15 amino acids. Trimming left V 6 bases short and J 1 base short, with 13 bases between. Germline V gene lookup returns CDR1 SNHLY and CDR2 FYNNEI.

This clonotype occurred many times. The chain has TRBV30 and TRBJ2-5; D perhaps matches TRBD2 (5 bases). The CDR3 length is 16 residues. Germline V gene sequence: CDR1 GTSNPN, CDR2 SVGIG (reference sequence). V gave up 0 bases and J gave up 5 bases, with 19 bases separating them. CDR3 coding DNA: TGTGCCTGGAGTGTACCGAACTTCGGGGTCCGGGAGACCCAGTACTTC. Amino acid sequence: CAWSVPNFGVRETQYF.

This CDR3 reads CASRGQGDTEAFF. The CDR3 DNA follows: TGTGCCAGTAGAGGACAGGGAGACACTGAAGCTTTCTTT. The J gene is TRBJ1-1, the V gene TRBV19; 8 bases are a match to TRBD1. Trimming took 6 bases from V and 3 from J; bases not matched to a gene: 3. Germline CDR1 is LNHDA and CDR2 is SQIVND (reference sequence). This CDR3 has 13 residues.

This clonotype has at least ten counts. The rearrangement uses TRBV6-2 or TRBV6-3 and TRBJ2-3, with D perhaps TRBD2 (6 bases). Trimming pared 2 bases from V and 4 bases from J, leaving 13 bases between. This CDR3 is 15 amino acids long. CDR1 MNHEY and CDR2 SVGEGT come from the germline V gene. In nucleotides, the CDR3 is TGTGCCAGCAGTTACGGGACGGGAGTGTCAGATACGCAGTATTTT. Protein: CASSYGTGVSDTQYF.

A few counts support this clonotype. The chain's CDR3 is CASSLRFGGSNTEAFF. The CDR3 DNA reads TGCGCCAGCAGCTTGAGATTCGGGGGCTCAAACACTGAAGCTTTCTTT. V gene TRBV5-1 combines with J gene TRBJ1-1; a possible D gene is TRBD1 (6 bases). V lost 1 base and J 2 bases, leaving 15 bases between the germline ends. The CDR3 runs to 16 residues. Looked up from germline, CDR1 is SGHRS and CDR2 is YFSETQ.

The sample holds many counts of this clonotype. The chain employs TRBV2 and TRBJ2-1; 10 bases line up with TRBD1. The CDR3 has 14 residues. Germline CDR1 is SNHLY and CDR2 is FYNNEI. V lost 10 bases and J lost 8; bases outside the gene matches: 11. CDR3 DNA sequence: TGTGCCACCTCGGGACAGGGGTATCCGGATGAGCAGTTCTTC. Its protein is CATSGQGYPDEQFF.

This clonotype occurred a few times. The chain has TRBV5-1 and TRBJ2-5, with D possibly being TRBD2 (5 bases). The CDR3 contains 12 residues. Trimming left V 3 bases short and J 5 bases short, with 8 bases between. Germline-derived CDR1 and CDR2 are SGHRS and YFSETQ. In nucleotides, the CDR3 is TGCGCCAGCAGCTCGGGAAGGGAGACCCAGTACTTC. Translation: CASSSGRETQYF.

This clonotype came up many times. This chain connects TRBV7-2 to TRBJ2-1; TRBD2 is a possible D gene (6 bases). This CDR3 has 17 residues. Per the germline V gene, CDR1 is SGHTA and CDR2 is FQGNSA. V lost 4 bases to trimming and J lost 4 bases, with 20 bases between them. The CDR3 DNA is TGTGCCAGCAGCTCCCCACACGCGGGACTCATATACAATGAGCAGTTCTTC. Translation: CASSSPHAGLIYNEQFF.

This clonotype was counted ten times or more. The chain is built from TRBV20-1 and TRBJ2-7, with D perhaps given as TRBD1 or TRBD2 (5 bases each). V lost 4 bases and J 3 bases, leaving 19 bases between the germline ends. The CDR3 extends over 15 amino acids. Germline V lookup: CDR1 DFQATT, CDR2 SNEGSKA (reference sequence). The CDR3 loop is CSATQAGPGGYEQYF. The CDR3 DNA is TGCAGTGCTACTCAGGCCGGTCCTGGGGGCTACGAGCAGTACTTC.